Below, 25 T cell receptor beta chains from the same sample are listed, as sequenced in a study of blood T cell repertoires in COVID-19. Repertoires were generated with immunoSEQ multiplex PCR, while TCRdb's copy carries only in-frame clones and drops some. The data contain approximately 89,000 clones, roughly 80% of them singletons. What was sequenced was peripheral blood. These receptors were collected from a human donor in a cohort sampled during active COVID-19.

The chain uses TRBV18 and TRBJ1-1; the match to TRBD1 covers 7 bases. With 2 bases clipped from V and 5 bases from J, the junction kept 5 bases outside the gene matches. CDR3 size: 14 residues. From germline, CDR1 is KGHSH and CDR2 LQKENI. In DNA form, the CDR3 reads TGTGCCAGCTCACCAACAGGGGTGAGGACTGAAGCTTTCTTT. Its protein product is CASSPTGVRTEAFF.

The V gene is TRBV5-1, the J gene TRBJ2-2, with TRBD2 matching over 11 bases. The J segment lost 4 bases and the V segment lost 2 bases, leaving 7 bases of the junction unmatched. The germline gives CDR1 SGHRS, CDR2 YFSETQ. CDR3 length: 17 residues. The CDR3 DNA reads TGCGCCAGCAGCTTTACTAGCGGGAGAACCCCCACCGGGGAGCTGTTTTTT. Its protein product is CASSFTSGRTPTGELFF.

The CDR3 loop is CASSRGLGETQYF. In DNA, the CDR3 is TGTGCCAGCAGCAGGGGGCTGGGAGAGACCCAGTACTTC. The chain has TRBV7-6 and TRBJ2-5; 7 positions match TRBD1. The V gene end was trimmed by 5 bases and the J gene end by 4 bases; junction bases not matched to a gene: 4. This CDR3 is built from 13 residues. Germline V lookup: CDR1 SGHVS, CDR2 FNYEAQ.

This clone was picked up a small number of times. V and J are TRBV27 and TRBJ1-5, with 8 bases aligning to TRBD1. CDR3 length: 15 residues. The V gene end was trimmed by 4 bases and the J gene end by 3 bases; junction bases not matched to a gene: 5. Germline values: CDR1 MNHEY, CDR2 SMNVEV (reference sequence). In DNA, the CDR3 is TGTGCCAGCAGTTCGGCAGGGGGCAACAATCAGCCCCAGCATTTT. It encodes CASSSAGGNNQPQHF.

Concerning this clone: Within the sample, other DNA sequences also encode this same CDR3. The chain is built from TRBV5-1 and TRBJ1-1; 8 bases agree with TRBD1. The CDR3 spans 14 residues. Per the germline V gene, CDR1 is SGHRS and CDR2 is YFSETQ. After removal of 3 bases from V and 2 bases from J, the junction contained 3 bases not matched to a gene. The CDR3 loop reads CASSSGGRNTEAFF. The CDR3 nucleotides are TGCGCCAGCAGCTCAGGGGGCCGCAACACTGAAGCTTTCTTT.

The chain carries TRBV28 and TRBJ1-2; 9 nucleotides line up with TRBD1. The germline CDR1 and CDR2 sequences are MDHEN and SYDVKM. V dropped 3 bases and J dropped 8; count of bases not matched to a gene: 13. This CDR3 spans 16 amino acids. Written as DNA, the CDR3 is TGTGCCAGCAGTTTTACCTATCTAACAGGGGGCGGGGGCTACACCTTC. Encoded protein: CASSFTYLTGGGGYTF.

The gene calls are TRBV5-6 and TRBJ2-1; 8 nucleotides match TRBD2. J gave up 9 bases and V 4 bases, and 15 bases lay outside the gene matches. Germline-derived CDR1 and CDR2 are SGHDT and YYEEEE. The length of the CDR3 is 16 residues. CDR3 nucleotides: TGTGCCAGCAGCAAAAGAAGCGGGAGTCAATGGGGTGAGCAGTTCTTC. Translated, it gives CASSKRSGSQWGEQFF.

The V and J genes are TRBV12-3 or TRBV12-4 and TRBJ2-5, with D hard to call. The CDR3 is made up of 13 amino acids. V gave up 2 bases and J gave up 5 bases, with 9 bases separating them. As DNA, the CDR3 is TGTGCCAGCAGTTTAAGAGAATTGGAGACCCAGTACTTC. Residues: CASSLRELETQYF.

The V and J genes are TRBV14 and TRBJ2-3; TRBD2 matches at 9 bases. This CDR3 contains 18 residues. The V gene end was trimmed by 4 bases and the J gene end by 5 bases; junction bases not matched to a gene: 16. CDR1 is SGHDN and CDR2 is FVKESK in the germline V gene. The CDR3 DNA reads as TGTGCCAGCAGCCCAACCATTCTAGCGGGAACTCGGCGAGATACGCAGTATTTT. Its protein product is CASSPTILAGTRRDTQYF.

The chain joins TRBV3-1 (or the pseudogene TRBV3-2) to TRBJ2-7; 11 nucleotides line up with TRBD2. Germline lookup yields CDR1 LGHDT and CDR2 YNNKEL (reference sequence). The CDR3 length is 16 residues. Trimming at V came to 0 bases and at J to 3 bases, leaving 4 bases not matched to a gene. CDR3 sequence: CASSQDMGTSGYEQYF. The CDR3 nucleotides read TGTGCCAGCAGCCAAGATATGGGGACTAGCGGCTACGAGCAGTACTTC.

This rearrangement joins TRBV30 to TRBJ1-2; possible D gene TRBD1, 5 bases. V was trimmed by 2 bases and J by 5 bases, leaving 9 bases between them. The CDR3 is 12 amino acids. CDR1 and CDR2 (germline): GTSNPN, SVGIG (reference sequence). The CDR3 DNA reads TGTGCCTGGAGTATGACAGCATATGGCTACACCTTC. Its protein is CAWSMTAYGYTF.

The gene calls are TRBV11-2 and TRBJ2-3; 9 nucleotides match TRBD2. The CDR3 extends over 15 amino acids. The germline V gene has CDR1 SGHAT and CDR2 FQNNGV. V shed 4 bases and J 4 bases; nucleotides not matched to a gene: 6. Written as DNA, the CDR3 is TGTGCCAGCAGCTGGGGCGGGAGGGCCGCAGATACGCAGTATTTT. As protein: CASSWGGRAADTQYF.

This chain connects TRBV28 to TRBJ1-1, with D possibly TRBD1 on 6 matching bases. Per germline, CDR1 MDHEN and CDR2 SYDVKM. The V end lost 5 bases, the J end lost 11 bases, and 18 bases lay between the germline ends. The length of the CDR3 is 13 residues. The CDR3 loop reads CASSVGTRGNAFF. The CDR3 nucleotides read TGTGCCAGCAGTGTAGGGACGAGGGGGAACGCTTTCTTT. Full variable domain (remainder filled in from reference TRBV28 and TRBJ1-1): DVKVTQSSRYLVKRTGEKVFLECVQDMDHENMFWYRQDPGLGLRLIYFSYDVKMKEKGDIPEGYSVSREKKERFSLILESASTNQTSMYLCASSVGTRGNAFFGQGTRLTVV.

The chain uses TRBV9 and TRBJ1-5, with 9 bases that match TRBD1. The CDR3 has 14 amino acids. V was clipped by 3 bases and J by 4 bases; unmatched bases: 2. CDR1 is SGDLS, CDR2 YYNGEE, per germline. CDR3 region: CASSAGTGNQPQHF. DNA of the CDR3: TGTGCCAGCAGCGCCGGGACAGGGAATCAGCCCCAGCATTTT.

The V call is TRBV4-1, the J call TRBJ1-2; 9 bases are a match to TRBD1. The germline gives CDR1 MGHRA, CDR2 YSYEKL. The CDR3 totals 16 residues. Trimming took 4 bases from V and 4 from J; bases not matched to a gene: 10. This CDR3 is CASSRLGTGRAYGYTF. CDR3 nucleotide sequence: TGCGCCAGCAGCCGCCTCGGGACAGGGAGGGCCTATGGCTACACCTTC.

V gene TRBV3-1 (or the pseudogene TRBV3-2) combines with J gene TRBJ2-7; 7 nucleotides agree with TRBD2. CDR1 is LGHDT and CDR2 is YNNKEL in the germline V gene (reference sequence). The CDR3 sequence is 17 residues long. The V gene end was trimmed by 1 base and the J gene end by 5 bases; junction bases not matched to a gene: 14. The CDR3 sequence: CASSQGNPFTTSHEQYF. Here the CDR3 DNA reads TGTGCCAGCAGCCAAGGGAACCCTTTTACGACTAGCCACGAGCAGTACTTC.

This chain uses TRBV19 with TRBJ1-5; tentative D call: TRBD1 (6 bases). From germline, CDR1 is LNHDA and CDR2 SQIVND (reference sequence). Trimming took off 2 bases at V and 6 bases at J, with 20 bases between the two ends. This CDR3 spans 17 amino acids. The DNA of the CDR3 is TGTGCCAGTAGTATATTCGCCCGAGGCACAGGGCGTCAGCCCCAGCATTTT. As protein: CASSIFARGTGRQPQHF. The variable domain in full, completed from reference TRBV19 and TRBJ1-5, reads DGGITQSPKYLFRKEGQNVTLSCEQNLNHDAMYWYRQDPGQGLRLIYYSQIVNDFQKGDIAEGYSVSREKKESFPLTVTSAQKNPTAFYLCASSIFARGTGRQPQHFGDGTRLSIL.

This sequence joins TRBV28 and TRBJ1-2; 10 positions match TRBD1. The J segment lost 5 bases and the V segment lost 6 bases, leaving 21 bases of the junction unmatched. This CDR3 is 19 amino acids long. Per the germline V gene, CDR1 is MDHEN and CDR2 is SYDVKM. CDR3 region: CASSRSTIIGTGEEYGYTF. Here the CDR3 DNA reads TGTGCCAGCAGCCGATCGACTATCATCGGGACAGGGGAGGAGTATGGCTACACCTTC.

This clone appeared a few times. The gene calls are TRBV29-1 and TRBJ1-1, with TRBD1 matching over 7 bases. This CDR3 spans 11 amino acids. V lost 8 bases to trimming and J lost 4 bases; unmatched junction nucleotides: 4. Per the germline V gene, CDR1 is SQVTM and CDR2 is ANQGSEA. The CDR3 DNA follows: TGCAGCTTTCGACAGGGCACTGAAGCTTTCTTT. This encodes CSFRQGTEAFF.

The CDR3 DNA is TGTGCCAGCAGCCCCCGAATGGGGCCCTACGAGCAGTACTTC. Protein product: CASSPRMGPYEQYF. The J gene is TRBJ2-7, the V gene TRBV14; D might be TRBD1 (5 bases). The V end lost 4 bases, the J end lost 2 bases, and 12 bases lay between the germline ends. The CDR3 consists of 14 residues. The V gene's germline CDR1 is SGHDN and CDR2 FVKESK.

The chain joins TRBV2 to TRBJ2-5; 7 nucleotides align to TRBD2. The trim removed 10 bases at V and 5 bases at J, leaving 13 bases unmatched. This CDR3 is 14 amino acids long. Germline CDR1 and CDR2: SNHLY and FYNNEI. CDR3 sequence reads: CATGEGSWGETQYF. CDR3 DNA sequence: TGTGCCACCGGGGAGGGTTCCTGGGGGGAGACCCAGTACTTC.

The chain uses TRBV28 and TRBJ1-5; TRBD1 aligns across 9 bases. V was clipped by 6 bases and J by 7 bases; unmatched bases: 10. Germline assignment: CDR1 MDHEN and CDR2 SYDVKM. This CDR3 has 15 amino acids. The CDR3: CASSPGQGNGQPQHF. The CDR3 DNA follows: TGTGCCAGCAGCCCGGGACAGGGCAATGGACAGCCCCAGCATTTT.

This clone was counted a single time. This chain uses TRBV5-1 with TRBJ2-3, with D unclear. The CDR3 has 11 residues. Trimming took 4 bases from V and 6 from J, leaving 6 bases between them. Germline CDR1 reads SGHRS; CDR2 reads YFSETQ. DNA for the CDR3: TGCGCCAGCAGCCTCGGGGATACGCAGTATTTT. As protein: CASSLGDTQYF. The full variable domain, in which reference TRBV5-1 and TRBJ2-3 provide the parts outside the CDR3, is KAGVTQTPRYLIKTRGQQVTLSCSPISGHRSVSWYQQTPGQGLQFLFEYFSETQRNKGNFPGRFSGRQFSNSRSEMNVSTLELGDSALYLCASSLGDTQYFGPGTRLTVL.

This sequence joins TRBV10-3 and TRBJ1-6, with a weak D call TRBD1 (5 bases). Trimming pared 3 bases from V and 9 bases from J, leaving 15 bases between. The CDR3 spans 15 residues. In germline, CDR1 is ENHRY, CDR2 SYGVKD. CDR3 coding DNA: TGTGCCATCAGTGAATCGGGGGGAGTAGGTTCACCCCTCCACTTT. This sequence encodes CAISESGGVGSPLHF.

The gene calls are TRBV5-1 and TRBJ2-5, with 15 nucleotides matching TRBD2. Germline assignment: CDR1 SGHRS and CDR2 YFSETQ. CDR3 length: 17 residues. V dropped 5 bases and J dropped 0; count of bases not matched to a gene: 5. The CDR3 bases are TGCGCCAGCAGTACGGGACTAGCGGGGGGAAACCAAGAGACCCAGTACTTC. Amino acids: CASSTGLAGGNQETQYF.